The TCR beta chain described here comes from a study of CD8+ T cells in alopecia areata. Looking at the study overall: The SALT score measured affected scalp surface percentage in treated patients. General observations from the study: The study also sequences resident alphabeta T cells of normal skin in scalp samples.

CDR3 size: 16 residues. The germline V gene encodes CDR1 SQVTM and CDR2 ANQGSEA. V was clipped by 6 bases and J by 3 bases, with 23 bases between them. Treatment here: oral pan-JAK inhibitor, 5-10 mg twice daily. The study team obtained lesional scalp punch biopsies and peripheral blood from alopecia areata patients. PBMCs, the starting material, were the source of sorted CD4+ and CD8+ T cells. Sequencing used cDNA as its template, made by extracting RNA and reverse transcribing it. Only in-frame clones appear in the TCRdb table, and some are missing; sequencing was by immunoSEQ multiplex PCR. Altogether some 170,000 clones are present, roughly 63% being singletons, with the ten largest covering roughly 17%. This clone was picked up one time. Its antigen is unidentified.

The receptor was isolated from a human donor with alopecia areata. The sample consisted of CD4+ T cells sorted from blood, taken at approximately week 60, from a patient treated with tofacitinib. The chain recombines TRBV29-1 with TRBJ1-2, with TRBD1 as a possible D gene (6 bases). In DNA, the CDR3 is TGCAGCGTGTCCAGGGCTAGGGGGGGAGAGTACTATGGCTACACCTTC. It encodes CSVSRARGGEYYGYTF.